These 14 T cell receptor beta chains were all obtained from the same sample, sequenced in a study of blood T cell repertoires in COVID-19. Assay used: immunoSEQ multiplex PCR; TCRdb lists only in-frame clones, some missing. This sample has 200,000 to 250,000 clones, with roughly 85% found just once. The sequencing sample was made of PBMCs or T cells enriched from blood (not recorded which). Receptor source: a woman aged 45-60 years with acute COVID-19.

J is TRBJ2-3 and V is TRBV19, with 12 bases identical to TRBD2. The CDR3 length is 16 residues. The junction had 6 bases not matched to a gene; V was cut back by 7 bases and J by 1 base. The germline V gene has CDR1 LNHDA and CDR2 SQIVND (reference sequence). CDR3 region: CASNPLAGGRTDTQYF. CDR3 nucleotides: TGTGCCAGTAATCCACTAGCGGGGGGTCGCACAGATACGCAGTATTTT.

The chain uses TRBV5-1 and TRBJ2-3, with D hard to call. The V gene's germline CDR1 is SGHRS and CDR2 YFSETQ. V was shortened by 7 bases and J by 0 bases, with 12 bases between the two germline ends. CDR3 length: 14 amino acids. The CDR3 region is CASEPLGSTDTQYF. CDR3 nucleotides: TGCGCCAGCGAGCCGCTCGGGAGCACAGATACGCAGTATTTT.

V usage is TRBV19 and J usage is TRBJ2-1; TRBD2 agrees at 11 bases. Germline CDR1 reads LNHDA; CDR2 reads SQIVND (reference sequence). The CDR3 sequence is 15 residues long. The V and J ends lost 4 bases and 7 bases, in that order; junction bases with no gene match: 6. In nucleotides, the CDR3 is TGTGCCAGTAGTAGACTAGCGGGGAATGGTAATGAGCAGTTCTTC. It is translated as CASSRLAGNGNEQFF. The full variable domain, with the rest looked up from reference TRBV19 and TRBJ2-1, is DGGITQSPKYLFRKEGQNVTLSCEQNLNHDAMYWYRQDPGQGLRLIYYSQIVNDFQKGDIAEGYSVSREKKESFPLTVTSAQKNPTAFYLCASSRLAGNGNEQFFGPGTRLTVL.

V usage is TRBV7-6 and J usage is TRBJ2-3; possible D gene TRBD2, 5 bases. The length of the CDR3 is 15 residues. Germline loops: CDR1 SGHVS, CDR2 FNYEAQ. Trimming removed 2 bases from V and 3 bases from J, with 12 bases in between. DNA for the CDR3: TGTGCCAGCAGCTTATTGAGAGGGAGTACAGATACGCAGTATTTT. This gives the protein CASSLLRGSTDTQYF.

This clone was seen more than once but under ten times. The chain employs TRBV29-1 and TRBJ1-6; 7 bases fit TRBD1. After removal of 6 bases from V and 1 base from J, the junction contained 9 bases not matched to a gene. Germline CDR1 reads SQVTM; CDR2 reads ANQGSEA. The CDR3 is 16 residues long. In nucleotides, the CDR3 is TGCAGCGTGGGAAACAGGGGAGAATCCTATAATTCACCCCTCCACTTT. Encoded protein: CSVGNRGESYNSPLHF.

This chain joins TRBV4-1 and TRBJ1-3; D gene unclear. This CDR3 contains 13 residues. V shed 4 bases and J shed 4 bases, with 8 bases lying between them. Per germline, CDR1 MGHRA and CDR2 YSYEKL. The CDR3 DNA reads as TGCGCCAGCAGCCCTAATTGGGGAAACACCATATATTTT. This codes for CASSPNWGNTIYF.

The V and J genes are TRBV3-1 (or the pseudogene TRBV3-2) and TRBJ1-2; 8 bases are a match to TRBD1. V lost 6 bases to trimming and J lost 3 bases; unmatched junction nucleotides: 6. The CDR3 consists of 14 residues. Germline CDR1 reads LGHDT; CDR2 reads YNNKEL (reference sequence). CDR3 sequence reads: CASSQDRAHYGYTF. The CDR3 nucleotides read TGTGCCAGCAGTCAGGACAGGGCTCACTATGGCTACACCTTC.

A single count supports this clone. V and J are TRBV5-4 and TRBJ2-7; tentative D call: TRBD2 (5 bases). CDR1 and CDR2 (germline): SGHNT, YYREEE (reference sequence). This CDR3 comprises 14 residues. V was shortened by 0 bases and J by 2 bases, with 9 bases between the two germline ends. The CDR3 sequence is CASSLGGSPYEQYF. The CDR3 coding sequence is TGTGCCAGCAGCTTGGGCGGGTCACCCTACGAGCAGTACTTC.

The chain recombines TRBV5-1 with TRBJ2-5; TRBD1 matches 7 bases. The ends lost 3 bases at V and 1 base at J; junction bases unmatched: 6. In germline, CDR1 is SGHRS, CDR2 YFSETQ. The CDR3 consists of 15 residues. CDR3 sequence: CASSSPGQVQETQYF. CDR3 nucleotide sequence: TGCGCCAGCAGCTCCCCTGGACAGGTCCAAGAGACCCAGTACTTC.

The chain uses TRBV19 and TRBJ1-2; TRBD1 matches 7 bases. Germline-derived CDR1 and CDR2 are LNHDA and SQIVND (reference sequence). The CDR3 runs to 12 residues. J lost 7 bases, V lost 7 bases, and 6 bases had no gene match. CDR3 nucleotides: TGTGCCAGTAACCAGGGGGTTGGTGGCTACACCTTC. Translated, it gives CASNQGVGGYTF.

About this clone: In the same sample, other DNA sequences code for this CDR3. The chain combines TRBV10-3 with TRBJ1-2, with 7 bases lining up with TRBD1. Germline CDR1 and CDR2: ENHRY and SYGVKD. This CDR3 is built from 13 residues. V gave up 9 bases and J gave up 4 bases; unmatched junction bases: 8. CDR3 in DNA: TGTGCCATTTCCTCTGACAGGGCCTATGGCTACACCTTC. It translates to CAISSDRAYGYTF.

This chain uses TRBV19 with TRBJ1-5; D is perhaps TRBD1 (6 bases). V shed 5 bases and J shed 4 bases, with 15 bases lying between them. Germline-derived CDR1 and CDR2 are LNHDA and SQIVND (reference sequence). This CDR3 is 15 amino acids long. The CDR3 protein is CASSPRTAENQPQHF. The CDR3 DNA reads as TGTGCCAGTAGTCCGAGGACAGCTGAAAATCAGCCCCAGCATTTT. Using reference TRBV19 and TRBJ1-5 for the parts outside the CDR3, the full variable domain is DGGITQSPKYLFRKEGQNVTLSCEQNLNHDAMYWYRQDPGQGLRLIYYSQIVNDFQKGDIAEGYSVSREKKESFPLTVTSAQKNPTAFYLCASSPRTAENQPQHFGDGTRLSIL.

V gene TRBV5-1 combines with J gene TRBJ2-7; 10 bases fit TRBD2. J was trimmed by 4 bases and V by 4 bases; bases with no gene match: 5. Germline CDR1 is SGHRS and CDR2 is YFSETQ. This CDR3 comprises 14 residues. In DNA, the CDR3 is TGCGCCAGCAGCATGGGACTAGCGCCTTACGAGCAGTACTTC. It encodes CASSMGLAPYEQYF.

This sequence joins TRBV30 and TRBJ2-1; 14 positions match TRBD2. The CDR3 is made up of 23 amino acids. The germline V gene encodes CDR1 GTSNPN and CDR2 SVGIG (reference sequence). After removal of 2 bases from V and 0 bases from J, the junction contained 21 bases not matched to a gene. CDR3 sequence reads: CAWSPEGGLAGDLIPSSYNEQFF. CDR3 in DNA: TGTGCCTGGAGTCCCGAAGGGGGACTAGCGGGGGATCTTATCCCTTCCTCCTACAATGAGCAGTTCTTC.